The clone carrying this TCR beta chain was recorded at least ten times. Its cognate antigen is unknown. J lost 4 bases, V lost 3 bases, and 4 bases had no gene match. CDR3 length: 15 residues. Germline V gene lookup returns CDR1 SGDLS and CDR2 YYNGEE. This entry belongs to a study of T-cell reconstitution after alpha-beta-depleted transplantation in children. Study-level findings and limits: Surviving recipient T cells and thymic progenitors underlay high day-60 TCRbeta diversity in some patients.

A library of TCRbeta sequences, prepared with unique molecular identifiers, was generated. TCRdb ran MiXCR on the PCR reads and lists one entry per CDR3 protein. The table shows some 200,000 distinct CDR3 sequences, with under 13% occurring only once. The TCR comes from a child under three years old with acute myeloid leukemia, due to receive a stem cell transplant. The chain joins TRBV9 to TRBJ2-3; 11 bases match TRBD2. The source material was PBMCs, sampled before TCRalphabeta/CD19-depleted stem cell transplant. The CDR3 nucleotides read TGTGCCAGCAGCGCCCTAGCGGGAGGAGCAGATACGCAGTATTTT. It yields the protein CASSALAGGADTQYF. Combining the CDR3 with reference TRBV9 and TRBJ2-3 gives the whole variable domain DSGVTQTPKHLITATGQRVTLRCSPRSGDLSVYWYQQSLDQGLQFLIQYYNGEERAKGNILERFSAQQFPDLHSELNLSSLELGDSALYFCASSALAGGADTQYFGPGTRLTVL.